A selection of T cell receptor beta chains follows, all from one sample in a study of a mutant IDH1 vaccine in newly diagnosed glioma. Which antigens these TCRs recognize remains unknown. This table comes from immunoSEQ multiplex PCR, and its TCRdb copy is limited to in-frame clones, with some not included. The table shows about 56,000 clones, with approximately 75% occurring only once. Sequencing was performed on PBMCs, taken from a glioma patient whose treatment included an IDH1 peptide vaccine. Receptors were obtained from a man aged 45 to 65 with glioma. CDR3s include the opening cysteine and the closing phenylalanine or tryptophan. The order of the fields is J gene, CDR3 length, V gene, CDR3 protein.

>TRBJ1-2|14|TRBV30
CAWRTVQENYGYTF
>TRBJ2-5|14|TRBV14
CASSPTGGRETQYF
>TRBJ1-1|14|TRBV5-1
CASRPARGNTEAFF
>TRBJ2-1|15|TRBV4-1
CASSQASGGANEQFF
>TRBJ1-2|12|TRBV5-6
CASSTPGFGYTF
>TRBJ2-1|13|TRBV9
CASSVGVYNEQFF
>TRBJ2-1|12|TRBV6-1
CASSVGDFEQFF
>TRBJ2-5|15|TRBV6-5
CASSRDSQPQETQYF
>TRBJ2-7|14|TRBV27
CASSLYAGVNEQYF
>TRBJ2-3|17|TRBV4-3
CASSQDWGGVGTDTQYF